What follows are 6 T cell receptor beta chains derived from one specimen sequenced in a study of cytomegalovirus exposure and HLA in healthy donors. The PCR employed 60 Vbeta primers together with 13 Jbeta primers. Using immunoSEQ multiplex PCR, the repertoire was profiled, and TCRdb retains in-frame clones only, with some absent. The table has more than 100,000 clones, over 60% seen once. The sequencing input was PBMCs. These receptors all stem from a woman between 40 and 50 years old in good health and CMV-seropositive.

The rearrangement links TRBV7-2 to TRBJ2-1, with 8 nucleotides matching TRBD2. The CDR3 is made up of 15 amino acids. Trimming at V came to 2 bases and at J to 5 bases, leaving 5 bases not matched to a gene. CDR1 SGHTA and CDR2 FQGNSA come from the germline V gene. CDR3 DNA sequence: TGTGCCAGCAGCTTAACAGCGGGGGCCCACAATGAGCAGTTCTTC. Translated: CASSLTAGAHNEQFF.

V and J are TRBV4-3 and TRBJ2-3; 7 nucleotides agree with TRBD2. Germline V gene lookup returns CDR1 LGHNA and CDR2 YSLEER. V was pared by 4 bases and J by 4 bases, with 14 bases of the junction left unmatched. The CDR3 runs 17 residues. The CDR3, as DNA: TGCGCCAGCAGCCCAGCGGGGCCGCTAGATGGTGCAGATACGCAGTATTTT. It is translated as CASSPAGPLDGADTQYF.

The V gene is TRBV14, the J gene TRBJ1-4, with TRBD1 matching over 10 bases. The CDR3 contains 13 residues. CDR1 and CDR2 from the germline V gene are SGHDN and FVKESK. V gave up 4 bases and J gave up 7 bases; unmatched junction bases: 0. The CDR3 protein is CASSRDRGEKLFF. DNA for the CDR3: TGTGCCAGCAGCCGGGACAGGGGTGAAAAACTGTTTTTT.

The gene calls are TRBV9 and TRBJ2-3; D might be TRBD2 (5 bases). There are 12 residues in the CDR3. V shed 3 bases and J shed 7 bases, with 9 bases lying between them. The germline gives CDR1 SGDLS, CDR2 YYNGEE. The CDR3 DNA is TGTGCCAGCAGCGACGAGGGTAATACGCAGTATTTT. The encoded protein is CASSDEGNTQYF.

This clone came up a few times. The genes are TRBV15 and TRBJ2-4; D not certain. V was cut by 7 bases and J by 0 bases, with 10 bases left in between. The germline V gene encodes CDR1 LNHNV and CDR2 YYDKDF (reference sequence). There are 14 residues in the CDR3. The CDR3: CATTAPLAKNIQYF. In DNA form, the CDR3 reads TGTGCCACCACCGCCCCACTAGCCAAAAACATTCAGTACTTC. Complete variable domain (other parts from reference TRBV15 and TRBJ2-4): DAMVIQNPRYQVTQFGKPVTLSCSQTLNHNVMYWYQQKSSQAPKLLFHYYDKDFNNEADTPDNFQSRRPNTSFCFLDIRSPGLGDTAMYLCATTAPLAKNIQYFGAGTRLSVL.

The rearrangement links TRBV7-9 to TRBJ1-1; TRBD1 aligns across 8 bases. With 1 base clipped from V and 6 bases from J, the junction kept 7 bases outside the gene matches. Germline CDR1 SEHNR, CDR2 FQNEAQ (reference sequence). CDR3 length: 15 residues. CDR3 protein: CASSLDSQGAAEAFF. The CDR3 DNA follows: TGTGCCAGCAGCTTAGACTCGCAGGGGGCCGCTGAAGCTTTCTTT. The complete variable domain, with remaining parts taken from reference TRBV7-9 and TRBJ1-1, reads DTGVSQNPRHKITKRGQNVTFRCDPISEHNRLYWYRQTLGQGPEFLTYFQNEAQLEKSRLLSDRFSAERPKGSFSTLEIQRTEQGDSAMYLCASSLDSQGAAEAFFGQGTRLTVV.